The 29 T cell receptor beta chains presented below share a single source sample, sequenced in a study of shared clonotypes between healthy human individuals. Naive CD8 isolation took CD45RO-negative cells positively selected for CCR7 and excluded terminally differentiated effector memory CD45RA+ cells. Repertoires were generated with immunoSEQ multiplex PCR, while TCRdb's copy carries only in-frame clones and drops some. The sample includes about 2 million clones, about 95% of them seen just once. Sequenced material: naive CD8+ T cells sorted from blood. These receptors all come from a man aged 18 to 35 in good health.

The chain joins TRBV5-5 to TRBJ2-2; D may be TRBD1 or TRBD2 (5 bases each). Germline V gene sequence: CDR1 SGHKS, CDR2 YYEKEE (reference sequence). Trimming removed 2 bases at V and 6 bases at J, with 8 bases between. CDR3 length: 13 amino acids. CDR3 sequence (DNA): TGTGCCAGCAGCTTAGGGGACCCCGGGGAGCTGTTTTTT. Its protein product is CASSLGDPGELFF.

This clone was detected only a few times. J is TRBJ2-1 and V is TRBV2, with D perhaps TRBD1 or TRBD2 (6 bases each). This CDR3 comprises 14 residues. Germline V lookup: CDR1 SNHLY, CDR2 FYNNEI. Trimming removed 5 bases from V and 8 bases from J, with 16 bases in between. CDR3 nucleotides: TGTGCCAGCAGTCCAAAGTTTAGGGGGGATGAGCAGTTCTTC. This gives the protein CASSPKFRGDEQFF. The full variable domain, rest sourced from reference TRBV2 and TRBJ2-1, is EPEVTQTPSHQVTQMGQEVILRCVPISNHLYFYWYRQILGQKVEFLVSFYNNEISEKSEIFDDQFSVERPDGSNFTLKIRSTKLEDSAMYFCASSPKFRGDEQFFGPGTRLTVL.

J is TRBJ1-1 and V is TRBV11-2; 8 bases line up with TRBD1. With 4 bases clipped from V and 3 bases from J, the junction kept 4 bases outside the gene matches. The CDR3 totals 14 residues. Germline loops: CDR1 SGHAT, CDR2 FQNNGV. The CDR3: CASSSRQGYTEAFF. CDR3 sequence (DNA): TGTGCCAGCAGCTCCCGACAGGGGTACACTGAAGCTTTCTTT.

This sequence joins TRBV29-1 and TRBJ2-7; a weak D match, TRBD2 (6 bases). Trimming pared 0 bases from V and 5 bases from J, leaving 14 bases between. The CDR3 contains 14 residues. Germline lookup yields CDR1 SQVTM and CDR2 ANQGSEA. The chain's CDR3 is CSVEDGAGRNEQYF. DNA for the CDR3: TGCAGCGTTGAAGATGGGGCGGGGAGGAACGAGCAGTACTTC.

The V gene is TRBV7-8, the J gene TRBJ1-4; 7 bases line up with TRBD1. J gave up 7 bases and V 1 base, and 6 bases lay outside the gene matches. Germline loops: CDR1 SGHVS, CDR2 FQNEAQ. The CDR3 runs to 15 residues. DNA of the CDR3: TGTGCCAGCAGCTTAGGACAGGGTGACGGTGAAAAACTGTTTTTT. Its protein product is CASSLGQGDGEKLFF.

This clone came up once. The chain employs TRBV7-8 and TRBJ2-7, with a weak D call TRBD1 (5 bases). Germline lookup yields CDR1 SGHVS and CDR2 FQNEAQ. Trimming shortened V by 3 bases and J by 5 bases, and 23 bases separated the two germline ends. The CDR3 has 17 residues. The CDR3 region has the DNA TGTGCCAGCAGCTTGAATCCCGAATGGGGCACGGACCACGAGCAGTACTTC. Amino acid sequence: CASSLNPEWGTDHEQYF. Full variable domain (rest looked up from reference TRBV7-8 and TRBJ2-7): GAGVSQSPRYKVAKRGQDVALRCDPISGHVSLFWYQQALGQGPEFLTYFQNEAQLDKSGLPSDRFFAERPEGSVSTLKIQRTQQEDSAVYLCASSLNPEWGTDHEQYFGPGTRLTVT.

This clone was seen only once. This chain joins TRBV23-1 and TRBJ1-1; unclear D gene. TRBV23-1 is designated an ORF whose function remains uncertain. The CDR3 contains 12 residues. V lost 3 bases to trimming and J lost 3 bases, with 5 bases between them. This CDR3 is CASSHRDTEAFF. For the CDR3, the DNA is TGCGCCAGCAGTCACCGGGACACTGAAGCTTTCTTT.

This chain connects TRBV19 to TRBJ2-7; D might be TRBD1 (6 bases). Germline values: CDR1 LNHDA, CDR2 SQIVND (reference sequence). Between the trimmed V and J ends, which lost 5 bases and 2 bases, there was a span of 13 bases. The CDR3 contains 14 residues. In DNA, the CDR3 is TGTGCCAGTAGTGTAGGGGGTAACACCTACGAGCAGTACTTC. It yields the protein CASSVGGNTYEQYF.

The CDR3 here is CASSESVGLAGAYQETQYF. The CDR3 DNA follows: TGTGCCAGCAGTGAATCGGTTGGACTAGCGGGGGCGTACCAAGAGACCCAGTACTTC. V usage is TRBV6-1 and J usage is TRBJ2-5, with 13 bases aligning to TRBD2. V dropped 2 bases and J dropped 0; count of bases not matched to a gene: 9. The CDR3 totals 19 residues. Germline V CDR1 and CDR2: MNHNS, SASEGT.

Details on this clone: A read error may account for a junction end that differs from germline. CDR3 in amino acids: CASSLAGGGVREQYF. The CDR3 DNA reads TGTGCCAGCAGTTTAGCGGGAGGGGGAGTGAGGGAGCAGTACTTC. This rearrangement joins TRBV7-2 to TRBJ2-7; 11 nucleotides line up with TRBD2. Germline CDR1 is SGHTA and CDR2 is FQGNSA. CDR3 length equals 15 residues. Full variable domain (missing parts from reference TRBV7-2 and TRBJ2-7): GAGVSQSPSNKVTEKGKDVELRCDPISGHTALYWYRQSLGQGLEFLIYFQGNSAPDKSGLPSDRFSAERTGGSVSTLTIQRTQQEDSAVYLCASSLAGGGVREQYFGPGTRLTVT.

The chain is built from TRBV9 and TRBJ2-3; D not certain. Between the trimmed V and J ends, which lost 0 bases and 4 bases, there was a span of 21 bases. The CDR3 totals 18 residues. From germline, CDR1 is SGDLS and CDR2 YYNGEE. The CDR3 region is CASSVEGGWAGPADTQYF. The CDR3 bases are TGTGCCAGCAGCGTAGAAGGTGGATGGGCTGGGCCGGCAGATACGCAGTATTTT.

The rearrangement links TRBV11-2 to TRBJ2-5, with D unresolved. The CDR3 runs to 14 residues. V gave up 0 bases and J gave up 2 bases, with 7 bases separating them. From germline, CDR1 is SGHAT and CDR2 FQNNGV. The CDR3 sequence: CASSLEGWQETQYF. CDR3 DNA: TGTGCCAGCAGCTTAGAAGGGTGGCAAGAGACCCAGTACTTC.

The table lists this clone with many counts. The rearrangement uses TRBV30 and TRBJ2-7; 7 bases align to TRBD1. After removal of 1 base from V and 3 bases from J, the junction contained 3 bases not matched to a gene. The CDR3 loop spans 13 amino acids. Germline-derived CDR1 and CDR2 are GTSNPN and SVGIG (reference sequence). Here the CDR3 reads CAWSGTGIYEQYF. Written as DNA, the CDR3 is TGTGCCTGGAGTGGGACAGGAATCTACGAGCAGTACTTC.

The CDR3 DNA follows: TGTGCCAGCAGTTTTACAGGGGCCCAGGAGACCCAGTACTTC. Its protein is CASSFTGAQETQYF. The chain joins TRBV28 to TRBJ2-5; 7 nucleotides match TRBD1. This CDR3 contains 14 residues. Germline-derived CDR1 and CDR2 are MDHEN and SYDVKM. V lost 3 bases, J lost 5 bases, and 6 bases stayed unmatched.

This rearrangement joins TRBV5-4 to TRBJ2-7; D not certain. The germline gives CDR1 SGHNT, CDR2 YYREEE (reference sequence). The V gene lost 0 bases and the J gene lost 3 bases, with 7 bases spanning the gap. The CDR3 consists of 13 residues. CDR3 in amino acids: CASSLDLDYEQYF. In DNA form, the CDR3 reads TGTGCCAGCAGCTTGGATCTCGACTACGAGCAGTACTTC.

The chain uses TRBV4-1 and TRBJ1-6; 8 bases line up with TRBD1. Germline V gene lookup returns CDR1 MGHRA and CDR2 YSYEKL. The CDR3 totals 18 residues. V shed 3 bases, J shed 10 bases, and the junction held 17 bases outside the gene matches. The CDR3, as DNA: TGCGCCAGCAGCCAGCTCCCAGTAACCAGGGGGCTCGGGTCACCCCTCCACTTT. Translated, it gives CASSQLPVTRGLGSPLHF.

The J gene is TRBJ1-3, the V gene TRBV9; D unresolved. Germline-derived CDR1 and CDR2 are SGDLS and YYNGEE. V was clipped by 4 bases and J by 1 base, with 18 bases between them. The length of the CDR3 is 17 residues. The CDR3 spells CASSPHLSASSGNTIYF. The CDR3 DNA is TGTGCCAGCAGCCCCCATCTCAGTGCCAGTTCTGGAAACACCATATATTTT.

The chain is built from TRBV7-9 and TRBJ2-7; no firm D call. V shed 1 base and J shed 5 bases, with 15 bases lying between them. The CDR3 covers 15 residues. Germline lookup yields CDR1 SEHNR and CDR2 FQNEAQ (reference sequence). The CDR3 sequence is CASSLGSQFTNEQYF. DNA for the CDR3: TGTGCCAGCAGCTTAGGAAGCCAATTTACCAACGAGCAGTACTTC.

This rearrangement joins TRBV7-9 to TRBJ2-2, with 8 positions matching TRBD1. The ends lost 3 bases at V and 0 bases at J; junction bases unmatched: 12. The CDR3 consists of 19 residues. Germline V gene lookup returns CDR1 SEHNR and CDR2 FQNEAQ (reference sequence). The CDR3 is CASSLEWDRLHANTGELFF. DNA of the CDR3: TGTGCCAGCAGCTTGGAATGGGACAGGCTGCACGCGAACACCGGGGAGCTGTTTTTT.

The gene calls are TRBV4-2 and TRBJ1-5, with a tentative D call TRBD1 (6 bases). CDR1 is LGHNA and CDR2 is YNFKEQ in the germline V gene. CDR3 size: 15 residues. With 4 bases removed from V and 5 bases from J, the gap between germline ends came to 15 bases. The chain's CDR3 is CASSREQGSDQPQHF. CDR3 DNA sequence: TGTGCCAGCAGCCGGGAACAGGGATCGGATCAGCCCCAGCATTTT.

CDR3 nucleotide sequence: TGCGCCAGCAGCCATCACGGTGACACTGAAGCTTTCTTT. Its protein product is CASSHHGDTEAFF. The chain employs TRBV4-1 and TRBJ1-1; D not resolved. This CDR3 is 13 amino acids long. The germline V gene encodes CDR1 MGHRA and CDR2 YSYEKL. The ends were cut back, 3 bases at V and 3 bases at J, with 8 bases in the middle.

This chain uses TRBV25-1 with TRBJ2-5; D gene unclear. CDR1 MGHDK and CDR2 SYGVNS come from the germline V gene. The CDR3 consists of 12 residues. Between the trimmed V and J ends, which lost 5 bases and 3 bases, there was a span of 7 bases. CDR3 bases: TGTGCCAGCAGTTTAATAGAAGAGACCCAGTACTTC. This sequence encodes CASSLIEETQYF. The complete variable domain, with remaining parts taken from reference TRBV25-1 and TRBJ2-5, reads EADIYQTPRYLVIGTGKKITLECSQTMGHDKMYWYQQDPGMELHLIHYSYGVNSTEKGDLSSESTVSRIRTEHFPLTLESARPSHTSQYLCASSLIEETQYFGPGTRLLVL.

Concerning this clone: Within the sample, other DNA sequences also encode this same CDR3. This chain joins TRBV30 and TRBJ2-7; D might be TRBD2 (5 bases). The germline V gene has CDR1 GTSNPN and CDR2 SVGIG (reference sequence). CDR3 length equals 12 residues. The germline V and J ends were trimmed by 2 bases and 3 bases, with 8 bases remaining between them. The CDR3 coding sequence is TGTGCCTGGAGTCCCGGAGGCTACGAGCAGTACTTC. Protein product: CAWSPGGYEQYF.

The chain recombines TRBV9 with TRBJ1-5; D is uncertain. The V end was cut by 0 bases, the J end by 6 bases, with 7 bases between. CDR1 is SGDLS, CDR2 YYNGEE, per germline. The CDR3 consists of 13 residues. The CDR3 is CASSVAPGQPQHF. The DNA of the CDR3 is TGTGCCAGCAGCGTAGCTCCGGGTCAGCCCCAGCATTTT. Together with reference TRBV9 and TRBJ1-5, the CDR3 gives the full variable domain: DSGVTQTPKHLITATGQRVTLRCSPRSGDLSVYWYQQSLDQGLQFLIQYYNGEERAKGNILERFSAQQFPDLHSELNLSSLELGDSALYFCASSVAPGQPQHFGDGTRLSIL.

This chain connects TRBV11-2 to TRBJ1-1; maybe TRBD1 (5 bases). The CDR3 consists of 16 residues. The germline CDR1 and CDR2 sequences are SGHAT and FQNNGV. Deletions cut 4 bases from V and 2 bases from J, with 17 bases between. As DNA, the CDR3 is TGTGCCAGCAGCTCCCTCCGCCAGGGCCCCAACACTGAAGCTTTCTTT. Amino acids: CASSSLRQGPNTEAFF.

The rearrangement uses TRBV4-1 and TRBJ1-1, with 7 bases matching TRBD1. Trimming cost V 4 bases and J 3 bases; bases outside gene matches: 8. The V gene's germline CDR1 is MGHRA and CDR2 YSYEKL. This CDR3 has 15 residues. The CDR3, as DNA: TGCGCCAGCAGCCTTACGACAGGGTCGGACACTGAAGCTTTCTTT. As protein: CASSLTTGSDTEAFF.

The chain recombines TRBV7-9 with TRBJ1-1, with D unresolved. The ends were cut back, 2 bases at V and 4 bases at J, with 2 bases in the middle. This CDR3 comprises 11 residues. CDR1 is SEHNR and CDR2 is FQNEAQ in the germline V gene (reference sequence). This CDR3 reads CASSLFTEAFF. Here the CDR3 DNA reads TGTGCCAGCAGCTTATTCACTGAAGCTTTCTTT.

This chain links TRBV4-1 with TRBJ2-3; D is unclear. CDR1 and CDR2 (germline): MGHRA, YSYEKL. Trimming left V 1 base short and J 2 bases short, with 7 bases between. This CDR3 contains 14 residues. CDR3 sequence reads: CASSQVKVTDTQYF. In nucleotides, the CDR3 is TGCGCCAGCAGCCAAGTGAAAGTCACAGATACGCAGTATTTT.

Points on this clone: The sample carries other DNA sequences with the same CDR3. The chain couples TRBV19 to TRBJ2-7; a weak D match, TRBD2 (6 bases). This CDR3 is 13 amino acids long. V gave up 8 bases and J gave up 1 base, with 12 bases separating them. Germline CDR1 LNHDA, CDR2 SQIVND (reference sequence). The CDR3 here is CASSPGESYEQYF. CDR3 in DNA: TGTGCCAGTTCGCCGGGAGAGTCCTACGAGCAGTACTTC.